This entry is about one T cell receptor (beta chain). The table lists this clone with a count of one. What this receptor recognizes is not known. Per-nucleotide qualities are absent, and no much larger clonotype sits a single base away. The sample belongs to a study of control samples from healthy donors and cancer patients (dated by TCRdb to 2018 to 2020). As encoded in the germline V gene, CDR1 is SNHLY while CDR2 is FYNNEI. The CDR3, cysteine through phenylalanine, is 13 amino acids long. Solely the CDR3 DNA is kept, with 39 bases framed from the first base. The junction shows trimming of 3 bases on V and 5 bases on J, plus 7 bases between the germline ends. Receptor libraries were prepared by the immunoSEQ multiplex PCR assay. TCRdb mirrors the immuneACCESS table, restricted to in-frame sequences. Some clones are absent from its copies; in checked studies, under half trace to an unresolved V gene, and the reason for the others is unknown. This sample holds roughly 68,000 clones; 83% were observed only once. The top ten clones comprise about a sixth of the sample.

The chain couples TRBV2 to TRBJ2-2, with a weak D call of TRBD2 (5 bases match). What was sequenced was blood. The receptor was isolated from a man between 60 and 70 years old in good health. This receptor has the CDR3 CASSEEVTGELFF. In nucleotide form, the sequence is TGTGCCAGCAGTGAGGAGGTAACCGGGGAGCTGTTTTTT.